Shown below are 13 T cell receptor beta chains from a single sample sequenced in a study of cytomegalovirus exposure and HLA in healthy donors. The PCR contained 60 Vbeta and 13 Jbeta primers. The assay was immunoSEQ multiplex PCR, and TCRdb's table has in-frame clones only and misses some. The sample comprises about 59,000 clones, about 77% of which are singletons, and approximately 6.3% rests with the top ten. Sequenced material: PBMCs. The origin of the receptors is a man aged 30 to 39 in good health and CMV-seropositive.

The chain combines TRBV5-1 with TRBJ2-7; D remains unclear. Germline CDR1 is SGHRS and CDR2 is YFSETQ. The CDR3 is 14 amino acids. V was trimmed by 4 bases and J by 0 bases, leaving 11 bases between them. This CDR3 is CASSPTRVSYEQYF. The CDR3 bases are TGCGCCAGCAGCCCAACCCGGGTCTCCTACGAGCAGTACTTC.

This clone was detected only a few times. J is TRBJ1-5 and V is TRBV11-3; no definite D call. From germline, CDR1 is SGHNT and CDR2 YENEEA. This CDR3 has 17 residues. Deletions cut 6 bases from V and 2 bases from J, with 20 bases between. The CDR3 region is CASSSLVSRVGNQPQHF. Written as DNA, the CDR3 is TGTGCCAGCAGTAGCCTAGTTAGCCGGGTGGGCAATCAGCCCCAGCATTTT.

The chain links TRBV7-3 to TRBJ2-1; the match to TRBD2 covers 9 bases. From germline, CDR1 is SGHTA and CDR2 FQGTGA. The J segment lost 7 bases and the V segment lost 4 bases, leaving 11 bases of the junction unmatched. This CDR3 region has 16 residues. CDR3 loop: CASSSTRLAAGNEQFF. The CDR3 bases are TGTGCCAGCAGCTCTACCCGACTAGCGGCGGGGAATGAGCAGTTCTTC.

This chain uses TRBV6-5 with TRBJ2-2; D not resolved. This CDR3 region has 16 residues. Trimming took off 2 bases at V and 4 bases at J, with 14 bases between the two ends. Germline CDR1 and CDR2: MNHEY and SVGAGI. Here the CDR3 reads CASSYEARASTGELFF. As DNA, the CDR3 is TGTGCCAGCAGTTACGAGGCCCGCGCTTCCACCGGGGAGCTGTTTTTT.

The chain recombines TRBV6-1 with TRBJ2-7; possibly TRBD1 for D (5 bases). Germline V lookup: CDR1 MNHNS, CDR2 SASEGT. The CDR3 extends over 13 amino acids. Trimming removed 6 bases at V and 3 bases at J, with 12 bases between. Here the CDR3 reads CASSQTDFYEQYF. The DNA for the CDR3 is TGTGCCAGCAGCCAGACAGACTTCTACGAGCAGTACTTC.

The J gene is TRBJ1-5, the V gene TRBV5-1; TRBD1 matches at 7 bases. The length of the CDR3 is 14 residues. Germline V gene data show CDR1 as SGHRS and CDR2 as YFSETQ. Trimming at V came to 2 bases and at J to 5 bases, leaving 4 bases not matched to a gene. The CDR3 sequence: CASSLGQGDQPQHF. The CDR3 DNA follows: TGCGCCAGCAGCTTAGGGCAGGGGGATCAGCCCCAGCATTTT. The full variable domain, completed using reference TRBV5-1 and TRBJ1-5, is KAGVTQTPRYLIKTRGQQVTLSCSPISGHRSVSWYQQTPGQGLQFLFEYFSETQRNKGNFPGRFSGRQFSNSRSEMNVSTLELGDSALYLCASSLGQGDQPQHFGDGTRLSIL.

The genes are TRBV7-3 and TRBJ2-3; tentatively, D is TRBD2 (7 bases). Trimming removed 5 bases at V and 1 base at J, with 13 bases between. Germline V gene data show CDR1 as SGHTA and CDR2 as FQGTGA. This CDR3 has 15 residues. The chain's CDR3 is CASSDPRGRTDTQYF. The DNA for the CDR3 is TGTGCCAGCAGCGACCCGCGGGGGCGCACAGATACGCAGTATTTT.

This sequence joins TRBV4-2 and TRBJ2-2, with D perhaps TRBD1 (6 bases). V was shortened by 4 bases and J by 5 bases, with 26 bases between the two germline ends. This CDR3 contains 19 residues. Germline V gene sequence: CDR1 LGHNA, CDR2 YNFKEQ. The CDR3 here is CASSRTTEGWGLRTGELFF. The CDR3 bases are TGTGCCAGCAGCCGCACGACTGAAGGTTGGGGGCTAAGGACCGGGGAGCTGTTTTTT.

Here the CDR3 DNA reads TGTGCCAGTAGTATGGGGACACCGAACACTGAAGCTTTCTTT. This translates into CASSMGTPNTEAFF. The rearrangement uses TRBV19 and TRBJ1-1, with a possible D match to TRBD1 (6 bases). The V end lost 3 bases, the J end lost 1 base, and 9 bases lay between the germline ends. The germline CDR1 and CDR2 sequences are LNHDA and SQIVND (reference sequence). The CDR3 is 14 amino acids.

The chain carries TRBV28 and TRBJ1-4; the match to TRBD1 covers 10 bases. In germline, CDR1 is MDHEN, CDR2 SYDVKM. This CDR3 contains 17 residues. Trimming at V came to 2 bases and at J to 0 bases, leaving 3 bases not matched to a gene. CDR3 loop: CASSLGDRGSTNEKLFF. The CDR3 region has the DNA TGTGCCAGCAGTTTAGGGGACAGGGGATCAACTAATGAAAAACTGTTTTTT.

CDR3 sequence (DNA): TGTGCCATCAGCCGACAGGGGATAAACACTGAAGCTTTCTTT. Protein: CAISRQGINTEAFF. The V call is TRBV10-3, the J call TRBJ1-1; 8 nucleotides line up with TRBD1. Germline CDR1 is ENHRY and CDR2 is SYGVKD. The CDR3 covers 14 residues. J was trimmed by 2 bases and V by 6 bases; bases with no gene match: 5.

The genes are TRBV5-5 and TRBJ1-5; TRBD1 might be the D (5 bases). The germline V and J ends were trimmed by 2 bases and 1 base, with 10 bases remaining between them. Germline V lookup: CDR1 SGHKS, CDR2 YYEKEE (reference sequence). This CDR3 region has 15 residues. The CDR3 nucleotides read TGTGCCAGCAGCTTTTCAGGGATGAGCAATCAGCCCCAGCATTTT. This translates into CASSFSGMSNQPQHF.

V usage is TRBV29-1 and J usage is TRBJ1-2, with D hard to call. The V gene's germline CDR1 is SQVTM and CDR2 ANQGSEA. The V end lost 6 bases, the J end lost 8 bases, and 13 bases lay between the germline ends. The CDR3 consists of 11 residues. As DNA, the CDR3 is TGCAGCGTGGGCTCAGGAGGAGGCTACACCTTC. As protein: CSVGSGGGYTF. The entire variable domain, with the rest obtained from reference TRBV29-1 and TRBJ1-2, is as follows: SAVISQKPSRDICQRGTSLTIQCQVDSQVTMMFWYRQQPGQSLTLIATANQGSEATYESGFVIDKFPISRPNLTFSTLTVSNMSPEDSSIYLCSVGSGGGYTFGSGTRLTVV.